The clone carrying this T cell receptor beta chain came up once. Germline V gene sequence: CDR1 SGHVS, CDR2 FQNEAQ. J gave up 1 base and V 7 bases, and 9 bases lay outside the gene matches. The CDR3 covers 16 residues. The record originates from a study of blood T cell repertoires in COVID-19. Sequencing was performed with immunoSEQ multiplex PCR; in TCRdb, only in-frame clones are kept and a portion is missing. Counted here are approximately 210,000 clones, approximately 80% occurring once; the ten biggest clones make up approximately 20%. The sequence derives from a man between 25 and 39 years old with active or convalescent COVID-19. The chain links TRBV7-8 to TRBJ2-1; 8 bases are a match to TRBD2. Sequencing was carried out using peripheral blood. CDR3 sequence (DNA): TGTGCCAGCATCATGAGCGGGAGAGGATCCTACAATGAGCAGTTCTTC. Its protein product is CASIMSGRGSYNEQFF.